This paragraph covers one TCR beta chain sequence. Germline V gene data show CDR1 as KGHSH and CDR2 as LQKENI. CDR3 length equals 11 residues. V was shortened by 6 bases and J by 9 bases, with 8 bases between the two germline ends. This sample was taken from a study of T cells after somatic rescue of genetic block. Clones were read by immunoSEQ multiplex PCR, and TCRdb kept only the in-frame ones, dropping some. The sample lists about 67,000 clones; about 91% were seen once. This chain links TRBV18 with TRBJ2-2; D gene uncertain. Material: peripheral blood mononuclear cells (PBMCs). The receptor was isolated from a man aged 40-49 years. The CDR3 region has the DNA TGTGCCAGCTCCCTTACACGGGAGCTGTTTTTT. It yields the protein CASSLTRELFF.